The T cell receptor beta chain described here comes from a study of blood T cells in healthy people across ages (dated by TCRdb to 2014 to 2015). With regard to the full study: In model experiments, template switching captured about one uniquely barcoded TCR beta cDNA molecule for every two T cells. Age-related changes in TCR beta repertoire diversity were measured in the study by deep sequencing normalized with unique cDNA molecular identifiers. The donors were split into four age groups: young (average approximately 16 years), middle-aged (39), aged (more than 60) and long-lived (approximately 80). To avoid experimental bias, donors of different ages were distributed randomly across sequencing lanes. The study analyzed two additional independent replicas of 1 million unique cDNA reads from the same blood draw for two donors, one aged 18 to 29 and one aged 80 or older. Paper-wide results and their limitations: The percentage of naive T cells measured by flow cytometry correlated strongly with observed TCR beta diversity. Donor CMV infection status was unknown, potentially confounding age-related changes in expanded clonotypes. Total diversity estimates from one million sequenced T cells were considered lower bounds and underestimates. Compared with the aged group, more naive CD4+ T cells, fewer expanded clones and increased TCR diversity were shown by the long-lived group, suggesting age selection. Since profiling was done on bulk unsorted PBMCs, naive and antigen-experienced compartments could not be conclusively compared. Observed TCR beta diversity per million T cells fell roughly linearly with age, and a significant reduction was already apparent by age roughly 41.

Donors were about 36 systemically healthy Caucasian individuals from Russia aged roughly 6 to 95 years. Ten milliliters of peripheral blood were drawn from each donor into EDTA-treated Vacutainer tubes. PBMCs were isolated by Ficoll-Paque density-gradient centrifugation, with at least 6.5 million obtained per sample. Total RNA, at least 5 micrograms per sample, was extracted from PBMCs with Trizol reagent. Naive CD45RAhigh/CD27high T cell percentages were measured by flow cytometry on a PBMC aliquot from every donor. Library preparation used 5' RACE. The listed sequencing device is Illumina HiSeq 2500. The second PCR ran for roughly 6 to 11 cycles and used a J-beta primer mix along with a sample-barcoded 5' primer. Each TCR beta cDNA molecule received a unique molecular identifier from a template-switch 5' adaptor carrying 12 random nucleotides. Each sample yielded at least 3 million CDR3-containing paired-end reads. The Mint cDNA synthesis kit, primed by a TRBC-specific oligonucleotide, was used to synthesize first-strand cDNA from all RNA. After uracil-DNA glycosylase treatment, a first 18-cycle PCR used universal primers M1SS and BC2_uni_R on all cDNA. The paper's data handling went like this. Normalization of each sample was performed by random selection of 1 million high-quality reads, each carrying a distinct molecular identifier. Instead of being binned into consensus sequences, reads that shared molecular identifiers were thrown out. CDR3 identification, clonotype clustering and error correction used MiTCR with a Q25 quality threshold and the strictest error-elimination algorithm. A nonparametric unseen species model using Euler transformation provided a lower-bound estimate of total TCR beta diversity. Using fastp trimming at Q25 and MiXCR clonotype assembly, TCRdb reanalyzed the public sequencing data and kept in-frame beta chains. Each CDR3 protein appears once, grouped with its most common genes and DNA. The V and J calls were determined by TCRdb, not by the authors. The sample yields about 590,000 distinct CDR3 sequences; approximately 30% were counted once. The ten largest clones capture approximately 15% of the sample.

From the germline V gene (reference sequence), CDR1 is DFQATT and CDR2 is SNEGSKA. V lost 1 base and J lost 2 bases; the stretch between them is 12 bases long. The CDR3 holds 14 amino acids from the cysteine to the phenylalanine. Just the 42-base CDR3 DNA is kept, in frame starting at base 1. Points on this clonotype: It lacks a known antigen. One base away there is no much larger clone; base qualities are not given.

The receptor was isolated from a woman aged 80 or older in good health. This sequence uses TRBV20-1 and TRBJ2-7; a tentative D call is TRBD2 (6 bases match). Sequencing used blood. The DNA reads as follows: TGCAGTGCTAGAGTGGCGGGGACCACCTACGAGCAGTACTTC. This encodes CSARVAGTTYEQYF.